This T cell receptor beta chain emerged from a study of T cells in women clearing cervical HPV infection. A remark on this clone: From the germline J gene comes the end of the CDR3, since the read stops 3 residues before it.

The CDR3 totals 10 residues. Germline CDR1 SQVTM, CDR2 ANQGSEA. Generated by immunoSEQ multiplex PCR, the TCRdb table keeps only in-frame clones and is missing some. Its table records approximately 35,000 clones. The genes are TRBV29-1 and TRBJ1-1; no clear D. Sequencing was carried out using blood buffy coat. This receptor was taken from a woman aged 18 to 75 with a cervical HPV16 infection that either progressed to CIN3+ or cleared (not recorded which). The CDR3 region is CSGGAEEAFF. Partial CDR3 DNA: TGCAGCGGGGGAGCGGAGGAG.